This T cell receptor beta chain was captured by sequencing in a study of Graves' ophthalmopathy and Graves' hyperthyroidism. Patients were diagnosed from clinical symptoms, serum thyroxine, TRAb, thyroid ultrasound and orbital computed tomography. The PBMCs were taken from over 9.5 ml of fresh peripheral blood. RNA served as the template for amplifying TCR beta CDR3 regions. RT-PCR with HTBI primers came first, then second-round multiplex PCR. Via MiXCR, TCRdb re-called the multiplex PCR reads, giving one row per CDR3 protein. The sample comprises 300,000 or so distinct CDR3 sequences, under 20% of which are singletons, and approximately 13% rests with the top ten. This CDR3 has 14 amino acids. CDR1 is DFQATT and CDR2 is SNEGSKA in the germline V gene (reference sequence). With respect to this clonotype: Its antigen is still unknown. A junction end diverges from the germline sequence, so it may reflect a read error.

Notes on the study in general: Its predictions of ophthalmopathy progression gave the model over 70% sensitivity and 72% to 80% specificity.

This TCR came from an adult man with Graves' ophthalmopathy. The sample taken for sequencing was peripheral blood. This rearrangement joins TRBV20-1 to TRBJ2-5, with unresolved D. The CDR3 loop reads CSAEPRGSKETQYF. CDR3 bases: TGCAGTGCCGAGCCGCGCGGATCCAAAGAGACTCAGTACTTC.